The 4 T cell receptor beta chains reported below all come from one sample, sequenced in a study of control samples from healthy donors and cancer patients. Sequencing was performed with immunoSEQ multiplex PCR; in TCRdb, only in-frame clones are kept and a portion is missing. The sample gives about 98,000 clones, around 92% of which show up once; roughly 2.5% is in the top ten. The specimen was blood. The source is a woman aged 18-29 years in good health.

This sequence joins TRBV15 and TRBJ1-2; tentatively, D is TRBD1 (5 bases). The V end was cut by 2 bases, the J end by 6 bases, with 13 bases between. The CDR3 totals 14 residues. Germline CDR1 and CDR2: LNHNV and YYDKDF (reference sequence). The CDR3 nucleotides are TGTGCCACCAGCAGAAAAACAGGAGGAAATGGCTACACCTTC. Translation: CATSRKTGGNGYTF.

The chain is built from TRBV5-1 and TRBJ1-2; TRBD1 aligns across 12 bases. CDR1 and CDR2 from the germline V gene are SGHRS and YFSETQ. V lost 3 bases and J lost 5; bases outside the gene matches: 8. The CDR3 has 16 residues. The CDR3 DNA follows: TGCGCCAGCAGCTCGGGCGGGACAGGGGGCAGTTATGGCTACACCTTC. Encoded protein: CASSSGGTGGSYGYTF.

The chain has TRBV11-3 and TRBJ1-4; D not certain. The CDR3 sequence is 15 residues long. From germline, CDR1 is SGHNT and CDR2 YENEEA. V shed 0 bases and J shed 4 bases, with 9 bases lying between them. DNA for the CDR3: TGTGCCAGCAGCTTAGATCCAGCCATTAATGAAAAACTGTTTTTT. Translating it yields CASSLDPAINEKLFF.

The rearrangement links TRBV19 to TRBJ2-7; 12 bases are shared with TRBD1. Germline trimming cut 0 bases from V and 9 bases from J; bases unmatched to any gene: 9. The CDR3 is 16 amino acids. The germline V gene encodes CDR1 LNHDA and CDR2 SQIVND (reference sequence). The CDR3 nucleotides are TGTGCCAGTAGTATAGACGCTTCGGGACAGGGGGCAATGCAGTACTTC. Translating gives CASSIDASGQGAMQYF.